This TCR beta chain was sequenced during a study of blood T cell repertoires in COVID-19. As for the study in general: Researchers got acute and convalescent COVID-19 samples from the United States, Italy and Spain. T cells, B-cell-depleted T cells, or PBMCs supplied cDNA or gDNA.

A single count supports this clone. Original analysis: Estimation of nucleated cell counts relied on the amplification of reference gene primers. Using immunoSEQ multiplex PCR, the repertoire was profiled, and TCRdb retains in-frame clones only, with some absent. The V and J calls and clone size were taken over from that table, and D and trimming were inferred from the DNA. Counted here are more than 85,000 clones, around 80% occurring once; the ten biggest clones make up about 16%. V shed 8 bases and J 3 bases; nucleotides not matched to a gene: 22. Looked up from germline, CDR1 is MNHEY and CDR2 is SMNVEV (reference sequence). This CDR3 contains 19 residues.

This receptor was taken from a woman over 75 with acute or convalescent COVID-19. The sequenced sample consisted of peripheral blood. The V call is TRBV27, the J call TRBJ2-3, with TRBD2 identical over 8 bases. CDR3 protein: CASLPGGAGVLPSTDTQYF. The CDR3 DNA reads as TGTGCCAGCCTACCCGGAGGAGCGGGAGTACTTCCTTCAACAGATACGCAGTATTTT.